The 23 T cell receptor beta chains presented below share a single source sample, sequenced in a study of T-cell reconstitution after alpha-beta-depleted transplantation in children. The TCRbeta library was prepared with unique molecular identifiers. TCRdb reprocessed the PCR reads via MiXCR and lists one record per CDR3 protein. The sample has hundreds of thousands of distinct CDR3 sequences; roughly 8.2% are singletons. Sequences were derived from PBMCs, mostly from graft donor cells, sampled 180 days after TCRalphabeta/CD19-depleted stem cell transplant. These receptors originate from a male patient aged 10-17 years who had a stem cell transplant for acute lymphoblastic leukemia, so the T cells may come from the graft donor.

This clonotype was observed many times. The chain couples TRBV28 to TRBJ1-5, with D perhaps TRBD1 (5 bases). V was pared by 2 bases and J by 7 bases, with 9 bases between. The CDR3 sequence is 13 residues long. The germline V gene has CDR1 MDHEN and CDR2 SYDVKM. The chain's CDR3 is CASSLGGWQPQHF. The CDR3, as DNA: TGTGCCAGCAGTTTAGGGGGTTGGCAGCCCCAGCATTTT.

Ten or more counts support this clonotype. The chain couples TRBV7-6 to TRBJ2-7; D is unresolved. CDR3 length: 15 residues. V gave up 5 bases and J gave up 8 bases, with 22 bases separating them. CDR1 is SGHVS, CDR2 FNYEAQ, per germline. DNA for the CDR3: TGTGCCAGCAGCGCCATGCTTAATGGGATTAATCAGCAGTACTTC. Encoded protein: CASSAMLNGINQQYF.

This clonotype occurred many times. The V call is TRBV21-1, the J call TRBJ2-5; the table's D call TRBD1 went unverified against the DNA. TRBV21-1 is given as a pseudogene. The CDR3 contains 15 residues. The CDR3 DNA reads TGTGCCAGCCCTGTTCCCGGGTCCCTTCAAGAGACCCAGTACTTC. Its translation: CASPVPGSLQETQYF.

Worth noting for this clonotype: A much larger clone sits a single nucleotide away, making a read error possible. This chain links TRBV20-1 with TRBJ2-7; maybe TRBD2 (5 bases). The CDR3 is 14 residues long. Germline V gene lookup returns CDR1 DFQATT and CDR2 SNEGSKA (reference sequence). The CDR3 spells CSAPPLRELYDQYF. The CDR3 DNA follows: TGCAGTGCTCCCCCCTTGAGGGAACTCTACGACCAGTACTTC.

Many counts were recorded for this clonotype. The chain employs TRBV6-2 or TRBV6-3 and TRBJ2-7; 8 nucleotides line up with TRBD2. V was clipped by 3 bases and J by 3 bases; unmatched bases: 7. The CDR3 loop spans 15 amino acids. Per the germline V gene, CDR1 is MNHEY and CDR2 is SVGEGT. CDR3 protein: CASSYTSAGGYEQYF. The CDR3 DNA is TGTGCCAGCAGTTATACTTCGGCGGGGGGCTACGAGCAGTACTTC.

This clonotype came up a few times. J is TRBJ2-4 and V is TRBV4-1; D tentatively reads TRBD1 or TRBD2 (6 bases each). CDR3 length: 15 residues. V lost 0 bases and J 7 bases, leaving 13 bases between the germline ends. Germline CDR1 and CDR2: MGHRA and YSYEKL. The CDR3 coding sequence is TGCGCCAGCAGCCAAGATCCGGGGGCAGGTAACATTCAGTACTTC. Encoded protein: CASSQDPGAGNIQYF.

Remarks on this clonotype: A read error is possible here, since a much larger clone lies one base away. The chain recombines TRBV5-1 with TRBJ2-5; D may be TRBD1 or TRBD2 (5 bases each). Germline V gene lookup returns CDR1 SGHRS and CDR2 YFSETQ. The CDR3 spans 15 residues. CDR3 region: CSSSLAGAWGETQYF. In DNA, the CDR3 is TGCTCCAGCAGCTTGGCCGGGGCATGGGGAGAGACCCAGTACTTC.

At least ten counts were recorded for this clonotype. The CDR3 coding sequence is TGCGCCAGCAGCTTGAGACCCGTGAACACTGAAGCTTTCTTT. Protein product: CASSLRPVNTEAFF. The J gene is TRBJ1-1, the V gene TRBV5-1, with unresolved D. This CDR3 is 14 amino acids long. V lost 1 base to trimming and J lost 0 bases, with 7 bases between them. Germline V gene data show CDR1 as SGHRS and CDR2 as YFSETQ. Complete variable domain (other parts from reference TRBV5-1 and TRBJ1-1): KAGVTQTPRYLIKTRGQQVTLSCSPISGHRSVSWYQQTPGQGLQFLFEYFSETQRNKGNFPGRFSGRQFSNSRSEMNVSTLELGDSALYLCASSLRPVNTEAFFGQGTRLTVV.

This clonotype occurred many times. At one end, the junction sequence differs from germline, possibly due to a read error. The rearrangement joins TRBV5-1 to TRBJ2-2; maybe TRBD2 (6 bases). The germline V gene has CDR1 SGHRS and CDR2 YFSETQ. The CDR3 has 15 residues. CDR3 residues: CASSLELAKTGELFF. DNA for the CDR3: TGCGCCAGCAGCTTGGAGCTAGCGAAGACCGGGGAGCTGTTTTTT. Together with reference TRBV5-1 and TRBJ2-2, the CDR3 gives the full variable domain: KAGVTQTPRYLIKTRGQQVTLSCSPISGHRSVSWYQQTPGQGLQFLFEYFSETQRNKGNFPGRFSGRQFSNSRSEMNVSTLELGDSALYLCASSLELAKTGELFFGEGSRLTVL.

This clonotype was recorded many times. The V gene is TRBV20-1, the J gene TRBJ2-4; D is undetermined. V gave up 5 bases and J gave up 9 bases, with 8 bases separating them. The CDR3 is made up of 10 amino acids. Germline V lookup: CDR1 DFQATT, CDR2 SNEGSKA (reference sequence). This CDR3 is CSAPLGIQYF. The CDR3 DNA reads as TGCAGTGCTCCACTGGGCATTCAGTACTTC.

This clonotype was detected ten times or more. The rearrangement uses TRBV11-2 and TRBJ2-2; a possible D gene is TRBD2 (6 bases). This CDR3 spans 17 amino acids. Trimming shortened V by 8 bases and J by 0 bases, and 19 bases separated the two germline ends. CDR1 and CDR2 from the germline V gene are SGHAT and FQNNGV. The CDR3 reads CASAAGRTSTNTGELFF. DNA of the CDR3: TGTGCCAGCGCCGCAGGGAGGACTTCAACGAACACCGGGGAGCTGTTTTTT.

This clonotype has just a few counts. This chain uses TRBV19 with TRBJ2-6; tentative D call: TRBD2 (6 bases). Germline V gene sequence: CDR1 LNHDA, CDR2 SQIVND (reference sequence). The CDR3 totals 19 residues. Trimming left V 3 bases short and J 0 bases short, with 18 bases between. Here the CDR3 reads CASSMSPGLSLSGANVLTF. The CDR3 bases are TGTGCCAGTAGTATGTCCCCGGGACTCTCTCTCTCTGGGGCCAACGTCCTGACTTTC.

In its sample, this clonotype was seen a few times. V is TRBV5-1 and J is TRBJ2-3; D unclear. The CDR3 loop spans 13 amino acids. Germline CDR1 and CDR2: SGHRS and YFSETQ. V was shortened by 1 base and J by 6 bases, with 9 bases between the two germline ends. CDR3 protein: CASSLNGKDTQYF. DNA of the CDR3: TGCGCCAGCAGCTTGAACGGCAAGGATACGCAGTATTTT.

This clonotype was counted ten times or more. This chain joins TRBV28 and TRBJ2-1; TRBD2 aligns across 11 bases. V lost 5 bases to trimming and J lost 6 bases; unmatched junction nucleotides: 6. Germline V gene data show CDR1 as MDHEN and CDR2 as SYDVKM. The length of the CDR3 is 15 residues. This CDR3 is CASSPQGTSGNEQFF. DNA of the CDR3: TGTGCCAGCAGTCCGCAGGGGACTAGCGGCAATGAGCAGTTCTTC.

The J gene is TRBJ1-2, the V gene TRBV29-1; D ambiguous. With 5 bases removed from V and 5 bases from J, the gap between germline ends came to 9 bases. Germline V gene lookup returns CDR1 SQVTM and CDR2 ANQGSEA. This CDR3 has 11 residues. The CDR3 loop reads CSVRTVYGYTF. DNA of the CDR3: TGCAGCGTTCGGACCGTTTATGGCTACACCTTC. Filled out from reference TRBV29-1 and TRBJ1-2, the complete variable domain reads SAVISQKPSRDICQRGTSLTIQCQVDSQVTMMFWYRQQPGQSLTLIATANQGSEATYESGFVIDKFPISRPNLTFSTLTVSNMSPEDSSIYLCSVRTVYGYTFGSGTRLTVV.

This clonotype was found many times. The chain couples TRBV5-4 to TRBJ2-1; 8 nucleotides align to TRBD2. CDR3 length: 20 amino acids. The germline V gene encodes CDR1 SGHNT and CDR2 YYREEE (reference sequence). The J segment lost 0 bases and the V segment lost 2 bases, leaving 16 bases of the junction unmatched. CDR3 bases: TGTGCCAGCAGCTTTAGGGGGTCCCCTAGCGGGCTGAGCTCCTACAATGAGCAGTTCTTC. This codes for CASSFRGSPSGLSSYNEQFF. Together with reference TRBV5-4 and TRBJ2-1, the CDR3 gives the full variable domain: ETGVTQSPTHLIKTRGQQVTLRCSSQSGHNTVSWYQQALGQGPQFIFQYYREEENGRGNFPPRFSGLQFPNYSSELNVNALELDDSALYLCASSFRGSPSGLSSYNEQFFGPGTRLTVL.

The sample holds many counts of this clonotype. The CDR3 DNA is TGTGCCAGCAGTCCAGGTGGGGTAGGGGCCAACGTCCTGACTTTC. Translated: CASSPGGVGANVLTF. The chain joins TRBV7-2 to TRBJ2-6; D remains ambiguous. Trimming left V 6 bases short and J 4 bases short, with 13 bases between. Germline CDR1 SGHTA, CDR2 FQGNSA. The CDR3 runs to 15 residues.

This clonotype was detected ten times or more. The rearrangement uses TRBV20-1 and TRBJ1-2, with TRBD1 matching 7 bases. The CDR3 totals 15 residues. V dropped 0 bases and J dropped 4; count of bases not matched to a gene: 8. The germline V gene encodes CDR1 DFQATT and CDR2 SNEGSKA (reference sequence). The CDR3 here is CSARDRQGGGYGYTF. CDR3 sequence (DNA): TGCAGTGCTAGAGATCGGCAGGGGGGAGGCTATGGCTACACCTTC.

This clonotype was counted ten times or more. This chain joins TRBV7-9 and TRBJ2-7, with a tentative D call TRBD2 (5 bases). The CDR3 covers 13 residues. The germline gives CDR1 SEHNR, CDR2 FQNEAQ (reference sequence). Trimming stripped 5 bases from V and 3 bases from J, with 11 bases between. The CDR3 is CASSDGLSYEQYF. The CDR3 nucleotides read TGTGCCAGCAGCGATGGACTCAGCTACGAGCAGTACTTC.

About this clonotype itself: At one end the junction does not follow the germline gene, possibly because of a read error. V usage is TRBV6-2 or TRBV6-3 and J usage is TRBJ1-5, with D possibly matching TRBD1 (5 bases). In germline, CDR1 is MNHEY, CDR2 SVGEGT. The CDR3 is made up of 19 amino acids. CDR3 sequence (DNA): TGTACCAGCAGTTACGCGCGCGGGGGAAAGGGCCTTATCAATCAGCCCCAGCATTTT. Amino acids: CTSSYARGGKGLINQPQHF.

This clonotype was observed a few times. The rearrangement joins TRBV7-9 to TRBJ2-7; TRBD1 matches 9 bases. Unmatched junction bases numbered 8, after V lost 6 bases and J lost 2 bases. Germline loops: CDR1 SEHNR, CDR2 FQNEAQ (reference sequence). CDR3 size: 15 residues. The CDR3 bases are TGTGCCAGCAGACCCTGGACAGGGGCCGCCTACGAGCAGTACTTC. Protein sequence: CASRPWTGAAYEQYF.

Ten or more counts support this clonotype. The V and J genes are TRBV27 and TRBJ1-2; D is ambiguous. The CDR3 covers 12 residues. The V gene lost 5 bases and the J gene lost 4 bases, with 8 bases spanning the gap. CDR1 and CDR2 (germline): MNHEY, SMNVEV (reference sequence). The CDR3 sequence: CASSQPGYGYTF. Written as DNA, the CDR3 is TGTGCCAGCAGTCAGCCTGGCTATGGCTACACCTTC.

This clonotype was found many times. The chain has TRBV7-2 and TRBJ2-7, with 7 bases fitting TRBD2. V trimming: 4 bases; J trimming: 3 bases; junction bases outside the gene matches: 6. The CDR3 is 14 residues long. Germline CDR1 reads SGHTA; CDR2 reads FQGNSA. CDR3 residues: CASSSQGGGYEQYF. The DNA of the CDR3 is TGTGCCAGCAGCTCCCAGGGCGGGGGCTACGAGCAGTACTTC.